Below, 26 T cell receptor beta chains from the same sample are listed, as sequenced in a study of cytomegalovirus exposure and HLA in healthy donors. PCR involved 60 Vbeta and 13 Jbeta primers. Using immunoSEQ multiplex PCR, the repertoire was profiled, and TCRdb retains in-frame clones only, with some absent. This sample has 100,000 to 120,000 clones, with just over 75% found just once. The sample comprised PBMCs. The source of these receptors is a man younger than 40 in good health and CMV-seropositive.

V is TRBV11-2 and J is TRBJ1-6; 7 nucleotides align to TRBD1. The CDR3 has 15 residues. J was trimmed by 11 bases and V by 5 bases; bases with no gene match: 12. Germline CDR1 reads SGHAT; CDR2 reads FQNNGV. DNA for the CDR3: TGTGCCAGCAGCCTGGAATCAGGGGGTAGAACACCCCTCCACTTT. It encodes CASSLESGGRTPLHF.

V usage is TRBV19 and J usage is TRBJ1-5; D remains unclear. Germline loops: CDR1 LNHDA, CDR2 SQIVND (reference sequence). This CDR3 spans 15 amino acids. Between the trimmed V and J ends, which lost 7 bases and 1 base, there was a span of 14 bases. As DNA, the CDR3 is TGTGCCAGTAATGTCCCGGGAGGCAGCAATCAGCCCCAGCATTTT. Its protein product is CASNVPGGSNQPQHF. The whole variable domain, remainder taken from reference TRBV19 and TRBJ1-5, is DGGITQSPKYLFRKEGQNVTLSCEQNLNHDAMYWYRQDPGQGLRLIYYSQIVNDFQKGDIAEGYSVSREKKESFPLTVTSAQKNPTAFYLCASNVPGGSNQPQHFGDGTRLSIL.

This clone was detected a few times. The chain has TRBV6-1 and TRBJ2-5, with 15 bases lining up with TRBD2. Germline V gene data show CDR1 as MNHNS and CDR2 as SASEGT. V shed 8 bases, J shed 10 bases, and the junction held 11 bases outside the gene matches. The CDR3 consists of 15 residues. The CDR3 region is CASGGLAGGRASQYF. CDR3 bases: TGTGCCAGCGGAGGACTAGCGGGGGGGCGGGCGAGCCAGTACTTC.

J is TRBJ1-2 and V is TRBV6-5; 7 bases map to TRBD1. Losses at the gene ends were 2 bases for V and 2 bases for J; bases not matched to a gene: 5. The germline V gene encodes CDR1 MNHEY and CDR2 SVGAGI. The CDR3 loop spans 15 amino acids. DNA for the CDR3: TGTGCCAGCAGTTACCTAGGCAGGGGGAACTATGGCTACACCTTC. Its translation: CASSYLGRGNYGYTF.

V usage is TRBV11-2 and J usage is TRBJ2-1; 13 positions match TRBD2. The germline V gene encodes CDR1 SGHAT and CDR2 FQNNGV. J gave up 6 bases and V 4 bases, and 3 bases lay outside the gene matches. This CDR3 is 15 amino acids long. The CDR3 spells CASSSTSGGPNEQFF. CDR3 nucleotides: TGTGCCAGCAGCTCGACTAGCGGGGGGCCCAATGAGCAGTTCTTC.

The chain has TRBV27 and TRBJ2-7; TRBD1 might be the D (6 bases). The CDR3 is 16 residues long. V lost 2 bases and J lost 0, with 14 bases in between. Germline V gives CDR1 MNHEY, CDR2 SMNVEV (reference sequence). The CDR3 DNA reads as TGTGCCAGCAGTTTAACAGGGAGAGGGAGCTCCTACGAGCAGTACTTC. Its protein product is CASSLTGRGSSYEQYF.

The CDR3 here is CASSFVAGLSEKLFF. The CDR3 nucleotides read TGTGCCAGCAGTTTTGTGGCAGGGCTTAGTGAAAAACTGTTTTTT. This sequence joins TRBV25-1 and TRBJ1-4; D perhaps matches TRBD1 (5 bases). The germline gives CDR1 MGHDK, CDR2 SYGVNS. V was pared by 5 bases and J by 7 bases, with 17 bases between. The CDR3 spans 15 residues.

This clone was picked up a small number of times. This chain uses TRBV5-6 with TRBJ1-1, with TRBD1 identical over 9 bases. Per germline, CDR1 SGHDT and CDR2 YYEEEE. The CDR3 has 16 residues. Trimming cost V 0 bases and J 5 bases; bases outside gene matches: 8. The CDR3 nucleotides read TGTGCCAGCAGCTTGGCCGGGGGACAGGGAGTTACTGAAGCTTTCTTT. This sequence encodes CASSLAGGQGVTEAFF.

The V call is TRBV27, the J call TRBJ2-3; 11 bases align to TRBD2. The V gene's germline CDR1 is MNHEY and CDR2 SMNVEV (reference sequence). J was trimmed by 2 bases and V by 5 bases; bases with no gene match: 9. The CDR3 has 17 residues. The CDR3: CASSLYLTSGDTDTQYF. The CDR3 nucleotides are TGTGCCAGCAGTCTCTACCTGACTAGCGGGGACACAGATACGCAGTATTTT.

CDR3 coding DNA: TGTGCCAGCAGCTGGGGGGATAGCGGGGTTACAGATACGCAGTATTTT. This codes for CASSWGDSGVTDTQYF. The chain is built from TRBV5-4 and TRBJ2-3; 8 nucleotides line up with TRBD2. Germline V gene data show CDR1 as SGHNT and CDR2 as YYREEE (reference sequence). With V trimmed by 3 bases and J by 3 bases, 9 bases remained unmatched. This CDR3 comprises 16 residues.

The V call is TRBV28, the J call TRBJ2-1; 8 bases map to TRBD1. The V and J ends lost 5 bases and 2 bases, in that order; junction bases with no gene match: 11. The CDR3 has 17 amino acids. Germline V CDR1 and CDR2: MDHEN, SYDVKM. The CDR3 nucleotides are TGTGCCAGCAGTCCGACGAGGACAGGGCTCACCTACAATGAGCAGTTCTTC. Translation: CASSPTRTGLTYNEQFF.

The CDR3 loop is CASSLRGLYGYTF. The DNA for the CDR3 is TGTGCCAGCAGCTTAAGGGGCCTCTATGGCTACACCTTC. The rearrangement links TRBV7-8 to TRBJ1-2; D possibly corresponds to TRBD1 (5 bases). Trimming shortened V by 2 bases and J by 4 bases, and 8 bases separated the two germline ends. Germline V gene data show CDR1 as SGHVS and CDR2 as FQNEAQ. The CDR3 length is 13 residues.

The rearrangement uses TRBV28 and TRBJ1-6, with TRBD1 identical over 10 bases. The CDR3 contains 16 residues. Trimming removed 6 bases from V and 10 bases from J; junction bases left unmatched: 12. Germline V gene data show CDR1 as MDHEN and CDR2 as SYDVKM. The CDR3 nucleotides are TGTGCCAGCAGCTTAGGAAGGGACAGGGGATGGTCACCCCTCCACTTT. Amino acid sequence: CASSLGRDRGWSPLHF.

The chain recombines TRBV5-1 with TRBJ1-4, with TRBD1 identical over 9 bases. V shed 1 base and J 3 bases; nucleotides not matched to a gene: 4. The length of the CDR3 is 16 residues. Germline CDR1 and CDR2: SGHRS and YFSETQ. CDR3 in DNA: TGCGCCAGCAGCTTGACGGACAGGGGAGCTAATGAAAAACTGTTTTTT. It translates to CASSLTDRGANEKLFF.

CDR3 nucleotide sequence: TGTGCCAGCAGTGAAGGGGGGGGTGAGACAGATACGCAGTATTTT. This encodes CASSEGGGETDTQYF. V is TRBV25-1 and J is TRBJ2-3, with 7 bases matching TRBD2. With V trimmed by 2 bases and J by 3 bases, 5 bases remained unmatched. Germline lookup yields CDR1 MGHDK and CDR2 SYGVNS. CDR3 length: 15 residues.

The chain has TRBV11-1 and TRBJ2-2; 9 nucleotides line up with TRBD1. The CDR3 spans 17 residues. V was pared by 5 bases and J by 5 bases, with 12 bases of the junction left unmatched. Germline V CDR1 and CDR2: SGHAT, FQDESV (reference sequence). The CDR3 DNA follows: TGTGCCAGCAGCATATTCAGGACAGGGGCTTATACCGGGGAGCTGTTTTTT. Translated: CASSIFRTGAYTGELFF.

J is TRBJ2-5 and V is TRBV11-3; no clear D gene. This CDR3 is built from 14 residues. V was clipped by 1 base and J by 1 base, with 7 bases between them. CDR1 is SGHNT and CDR2 is YENEEA in the germline V gene. The CDR3 coding sequence is TGTGCCAGCAGCTTAGGGGCACCCCAAGAGACCCAGTACTTC. Translated, it gives CASSLGAPQETQYF. Filled out from reference TRBV11-3 and TRBJ2-5, the complete variable domain reads EAGVVQSPRYKIIEKKQPVAFWCNPISGHNTLYWYLQNLGQGPELLIRYENEEAVDDSQLPKDRFSAERLKGVDSTLKIQPAELGDSAVYLCASSLGAPQETQYFGPGTRLLVL.

The chain recombines TRBV7-3 with TRBJ2-6; 9 bases match TRBD1. V trimming: 5 bases; J trimming: 1 base; junction bases outside the gene matches: 3. The germline gives CDR1 SGHTA, CDR2 FQGTGA. The CDR3 extends over 16 amino acids. The CDR3 bases are TGTGCCAGCAGCCCTGGACAGGGGTCTGGGGCCAACGTCCTGACTTTC. It specifies CASSPGQGSGANVLTF.

The chain is built from TRBV11-1 and TRBJ1-5; D may be TRBD1 (6 bases). V gave up 3 bases and J gave up 1 base, with 10 bases separating them. This CDR3 is built from 15 residues. Germline assignment: CDR1 SGHAT and CDR2 FQDESV (reference sequence). This CDR3 reads CASSFSGDSNQPQHF. CDR3 bases: TGTGCCAGCAGCTTCTCAGGGGACAGCAATCAGCCCCAGCATTTT.

V gene TRBV15 combines with J gene TRBJ2-1; D may be TRBD1 (5 bases). The V end lost 0 bases, the J end lost 8 bases, and 8 bases lay between the germline ends. CDR1 LNHNV and CDR2 YYDKDF come from the germline V gene (reference sequence). This CDR3 has 13 residues. The CDR3 region has the DNA TGTGCCACCAGCAGAGATTTAGGGGATGAGCAGTTCTTC. It is translated as CATSRDLGDEQFF.

The chain couples TRBV6-5 to TRBJ1-2; 9 positions match TRBD1. CDR1 MNHEY and CDR2 SVGAGI come from the germline V gene. The CDR3 totals 14 residues. V lost 6 bases, J lost 4 bases, and 6 bases stayed unmatched. CDR3 in amino acids: CASRRQGGGYGYTF. CDR3 bases: TGTGCCAGCAGAAGACAGGGGGGAGGCTATGGCTACACCTTC.

The chain uses TRBV5-1 and TRBJ2-7; D uncertain. The CDR3 runs to 14 residues. Trimming took 0 bases from V and 5 from J, leaving 12 bases between them. Germline V gene lookup returns CDR1 SGHRS and CDR2 YFSETQ. The CDR3 coding sequence is TGCGCCAGCAGCTTGGGGCGTGTAGGAGACGAGCAGTACTTC. It is translated as CASSLGRVGDEQYF. The full variable domain, completed using reference TRBV5-1 and TRBJ2-7, is KAGVTQTPRYLIKTRGQQVTLSCSPISGHRSVSWYQQTPGQGLQFLFEYFSETQRNKGNFPGRFSGRQFSNSRSEMNVSTLELGDSALYLCASSLGRVGDEQYFGPGTRLTVT.

V usage is TRBV6-5 and J usage is TRBJ1-2, with D perhaps TRBD1 (5 bases). The germline gives CDR1 MNHEY, CDR2 SVGAGI. The CDR3 is 13 residues long. The germline V and J ends were trimmed by 6 bases and 4 bases, with 12 bases remaining between them. CDR3 sequence reads: CASREGLLYGYTF. CDR3 DNA sequence: TGTGCCAGCAGGGAGGGACTGCTCTATGGCTACACCTTC.

CDR3 nucleotides: TGTGCCAGTAGGCTAGGGGGGGAGGGTACGCAGTATTTT. Amino acid sequence: CASRLGGEGTQYF. The rearrangement joins TRBV19 to TRBJ2-3; TRBD2 might be the D (7 bases). This CDR3 region has 13 residues. From germline, CDR1 is LNHDA and CDR2 SQIVND (reference sequence). The V gene lost 6 bases and the J gene lost 8 bases, with 15 bases spanning the gap.

The chain uses TRBV7-9 and TRBJ2-2, with D tentatively TRBD1 (6 bases). Germline V gene lookup returns CDR1 SEHNR and CDR2 FQNEAQ (reference sequence). The germline V and J ends were trimmed by 0 bases and 4 bases, with 15 bases remaining between them. This CDR3 is 17 amino acids long. The CDR3 sequence is CASSLAPDRPLTGELFF. CDR3 in DNA: TGTGCCAGCAGCTTAGCGCCGGACAGACCCCTCACCGGGGAGCTGTTTTTT.

The rearrangement uses TRBV18 and TRBJ2-3, with 10 bases identical to TRBD2. The germline gives CDR1 KGHSH, CDR2 LQKENI. The CDR3 loop spans 17 amino acids. The ends lost 2 bases at V and 6 bases at J; junction bases unmatched: 11. CDR3 residues: CASSPWASGGAVDTQYF. CDR3 nucleotide sequence: TGTGCCAGCTCACCATGGGCCAGCGGGGGGGCCGTGGATACGCAGTATTTT.